The clone carrying this T cell receptor beta chain was seen ten or more times. Its antigen is currently unknown. This sample was included in a study of early T cells in non-severe SARS-CoV-2 infection. Study information: RNA in bulk from unsorted whole blood was sequenced, and chains were unpaired.

Overall study results and limits: VDJdb matching skewed toward anti-spike CD8 responses, missing private and CD4 specificities.

The CDR3 totals 16 residues. Germline V CDR1 and CDR2: MNHEY, SMNVEV (reference sequence). V lost 1 base, J lost 5 bases, and 7 bases stayed unmatched. MiXCR, applied by TCRdb to the 5' RACE reads, yields one record per CDR3 protein. The sample consists of fewer than 65,000 distinct CDR3 sequences, approximately 6.1% of them appearing once. This sequence was found in an adult who was a healthcare worker with PCR-confirmed SARS-CoV-2 infection or an uninfected control (not recorded which). The chain combines TRBV27 with TRBJ2-1, with 8 bases that match TRBD1. The sample consisted of whole blood, taken at baseline. CDR3 sequence (DNA): TGTGCCAGCAGTTTATTAGCAGGGGGCCCCAACAATGAGCAGTTCTTC. It codes for CASSLLAGGPNNEQFF.